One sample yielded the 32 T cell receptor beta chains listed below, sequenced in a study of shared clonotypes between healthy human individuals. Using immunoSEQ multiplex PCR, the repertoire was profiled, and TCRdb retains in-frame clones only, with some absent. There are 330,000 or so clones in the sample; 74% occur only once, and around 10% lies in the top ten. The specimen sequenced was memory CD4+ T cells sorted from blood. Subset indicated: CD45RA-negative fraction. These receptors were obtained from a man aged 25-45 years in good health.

The CDR3 sequence is CASSPETISYEQYF. The DNA for the CDR3 is TGTGCCAGCAGTCCGGAGACTATCAGCTACGAGCAGTACTTC. The chain carries TRBV6-1 and TRBJ2-7, with D tentatively TRBD2 (5 bases). Trimming took off 5 bases at V and 3 bases at J, with 14 bases between the two ends. Germline assignment: CDR1 MNHNS and CDR2 SASEGT. CDR3 length: 14 amino acids.

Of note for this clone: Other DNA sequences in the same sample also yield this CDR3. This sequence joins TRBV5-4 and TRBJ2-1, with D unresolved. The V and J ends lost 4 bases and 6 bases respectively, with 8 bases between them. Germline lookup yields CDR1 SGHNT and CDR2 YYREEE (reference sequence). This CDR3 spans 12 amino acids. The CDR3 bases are TGTGCCAGCAGCATTGGACGCAATGAGCAGTTCTTC. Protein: CASSIGRNEQFF.

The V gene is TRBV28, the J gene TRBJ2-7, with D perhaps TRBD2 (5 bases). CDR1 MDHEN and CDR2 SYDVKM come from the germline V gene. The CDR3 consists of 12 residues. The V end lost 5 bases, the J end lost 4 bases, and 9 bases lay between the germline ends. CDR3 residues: CASSPGKYEQYF. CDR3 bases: TGTGCCAGCAGTCCCGGGAAATACGAGCAGTACTTC.

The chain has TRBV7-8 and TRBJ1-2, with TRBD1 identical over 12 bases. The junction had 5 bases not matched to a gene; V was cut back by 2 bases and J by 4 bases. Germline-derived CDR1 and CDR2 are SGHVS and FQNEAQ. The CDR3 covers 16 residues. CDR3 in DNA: TGTGCCAGCAGCTTAAGGGACAGGGGGCAGGGCTATGGCTACACCTTC. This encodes CASSLRDRGQGYGYTF.

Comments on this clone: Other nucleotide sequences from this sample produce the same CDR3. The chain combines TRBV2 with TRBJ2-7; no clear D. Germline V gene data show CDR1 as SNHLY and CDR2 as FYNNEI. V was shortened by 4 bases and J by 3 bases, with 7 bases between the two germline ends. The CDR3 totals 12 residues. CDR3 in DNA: TGTGCCAGCAGTGGAAACAGCTACGAGCAGTACTTC. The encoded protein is CASSGNSYEQYF.

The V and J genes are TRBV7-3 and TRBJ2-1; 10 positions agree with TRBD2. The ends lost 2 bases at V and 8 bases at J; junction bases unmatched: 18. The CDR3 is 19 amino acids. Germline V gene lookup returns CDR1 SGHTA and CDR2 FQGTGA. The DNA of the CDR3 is TGTGCCAGCAGCTTACGGGCAGAGAACCCTAGCGGGAGTAGTGATGAGCAGTTCTTC. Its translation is CASSLRAENPSGSSDEQFF.

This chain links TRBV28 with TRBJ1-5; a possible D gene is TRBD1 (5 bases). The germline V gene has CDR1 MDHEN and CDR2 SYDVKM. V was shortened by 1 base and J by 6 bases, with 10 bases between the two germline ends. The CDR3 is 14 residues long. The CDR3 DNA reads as TGTGCCAGCAGTTTATTTGGGGCTGTTCAGCCCCAGCATTTT. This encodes CASSLFGAVQPQHF.

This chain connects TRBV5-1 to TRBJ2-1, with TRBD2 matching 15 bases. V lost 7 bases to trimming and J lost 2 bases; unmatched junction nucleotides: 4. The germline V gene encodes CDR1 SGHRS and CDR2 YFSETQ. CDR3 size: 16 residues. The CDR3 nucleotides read TGCGCCAGCGGGACTAGCGGGAGGCGACCCTACAATGAGCAGTTCTTC. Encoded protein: CASGTSGRRPYNEQFF.

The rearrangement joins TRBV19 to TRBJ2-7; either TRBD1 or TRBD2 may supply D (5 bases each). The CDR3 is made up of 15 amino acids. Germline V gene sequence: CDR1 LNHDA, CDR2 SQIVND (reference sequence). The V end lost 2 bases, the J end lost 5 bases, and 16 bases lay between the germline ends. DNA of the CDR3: TGTGCCAGTAGTATATTACGGGCAGGGCGGGACGAGCAGTACTTC. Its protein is CASSILRAGRDEQYF.

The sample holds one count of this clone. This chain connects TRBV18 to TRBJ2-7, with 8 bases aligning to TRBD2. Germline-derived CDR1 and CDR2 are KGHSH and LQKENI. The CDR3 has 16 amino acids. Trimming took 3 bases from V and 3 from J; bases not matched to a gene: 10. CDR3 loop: CASSPQRLARRYEQYF. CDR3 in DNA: TGTGCCAGCTCACCTCAACGACTAGCGCGTCGCTACGAGCAGTACTTC.

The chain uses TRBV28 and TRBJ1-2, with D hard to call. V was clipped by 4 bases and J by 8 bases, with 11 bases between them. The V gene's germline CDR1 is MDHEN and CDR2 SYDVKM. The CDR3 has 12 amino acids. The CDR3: CASSSANRGYTF. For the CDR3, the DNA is TGTGCCAGCAGTTCGGCCAACCGGGGCTACACCTTC.

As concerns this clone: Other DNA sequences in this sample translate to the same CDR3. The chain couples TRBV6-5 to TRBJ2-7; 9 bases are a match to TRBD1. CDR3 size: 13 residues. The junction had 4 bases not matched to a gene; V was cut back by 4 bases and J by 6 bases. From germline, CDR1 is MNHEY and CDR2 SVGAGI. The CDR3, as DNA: TGTGCCAGCAGTTCACAGGGGGCGGGCGAGCAGTACTTC. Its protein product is CASSSQGAGEQYF.

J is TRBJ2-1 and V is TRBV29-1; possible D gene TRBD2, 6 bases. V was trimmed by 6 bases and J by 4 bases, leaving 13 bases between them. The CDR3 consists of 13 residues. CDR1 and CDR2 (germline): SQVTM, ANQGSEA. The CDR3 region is CSVQGLSYNEQFF. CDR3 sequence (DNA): TGCAGCGTCCAGGGACTTTCTTACAATGAGCAGTTCTTC.

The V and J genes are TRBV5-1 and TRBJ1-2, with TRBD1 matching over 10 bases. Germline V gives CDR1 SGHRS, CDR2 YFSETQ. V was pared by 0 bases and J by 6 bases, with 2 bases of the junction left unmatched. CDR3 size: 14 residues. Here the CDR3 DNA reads TGCGCCAGCAGCTTGGCAGGGACAGGGGATGGCTACACCTTC. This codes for CASSLAGTGDGYTF.

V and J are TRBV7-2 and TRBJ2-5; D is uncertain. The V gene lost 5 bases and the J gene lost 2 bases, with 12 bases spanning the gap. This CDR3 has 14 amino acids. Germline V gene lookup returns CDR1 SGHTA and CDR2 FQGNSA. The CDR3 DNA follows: TGTGCCAGCAGCACCCCCGGAGAACAAGAGACCCAGTACTTC. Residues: CASSTPGEQETQYF.

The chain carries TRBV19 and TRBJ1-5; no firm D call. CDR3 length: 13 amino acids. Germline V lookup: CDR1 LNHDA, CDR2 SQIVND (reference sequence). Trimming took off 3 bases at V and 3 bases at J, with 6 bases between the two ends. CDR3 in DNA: TGTGCCAGTAGTATTGGTATCAATCAGCCCCAGCATTTT. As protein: CASSIGINQPQHF.

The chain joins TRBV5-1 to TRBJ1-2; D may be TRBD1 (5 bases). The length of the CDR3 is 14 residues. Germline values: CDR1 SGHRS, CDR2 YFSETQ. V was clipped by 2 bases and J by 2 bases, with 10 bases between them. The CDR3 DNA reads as TGCGCCAGCAGCTTAGCGGGGGGAAACTATGGCTACACCTTC. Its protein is CASSLAGGNYGYTF.

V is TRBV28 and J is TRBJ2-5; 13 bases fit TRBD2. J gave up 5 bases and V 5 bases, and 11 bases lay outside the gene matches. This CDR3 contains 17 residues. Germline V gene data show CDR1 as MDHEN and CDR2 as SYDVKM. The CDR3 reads CASSRTSGSRLSETQYF. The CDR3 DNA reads TGTGCCAGCAGTAGGACTAGCGGGAGTAGGCTTTCGGAGACCCAGTACTTC.

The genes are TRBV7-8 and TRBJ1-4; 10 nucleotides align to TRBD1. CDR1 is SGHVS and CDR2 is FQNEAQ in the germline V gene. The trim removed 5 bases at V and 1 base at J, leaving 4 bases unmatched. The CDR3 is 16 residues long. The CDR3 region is CASSPGQGITNEKLFF. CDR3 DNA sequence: TGTGCCAGCAGCCCGGGACAGGGGATAACTAATGAAAAACTGTTTTTT.

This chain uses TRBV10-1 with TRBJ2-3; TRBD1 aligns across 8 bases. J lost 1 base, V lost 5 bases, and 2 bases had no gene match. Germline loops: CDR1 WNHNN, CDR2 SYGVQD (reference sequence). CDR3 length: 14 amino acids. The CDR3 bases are TGCGCCAGCAGTAGGACAGGGCGCACAGATACGCAGTATTTT. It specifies CASSRTGRTDTQYF.

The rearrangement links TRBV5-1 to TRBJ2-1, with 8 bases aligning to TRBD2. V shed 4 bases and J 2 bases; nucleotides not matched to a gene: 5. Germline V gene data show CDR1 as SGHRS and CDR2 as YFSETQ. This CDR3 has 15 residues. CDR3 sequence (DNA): TGCGCCAGCAGCCCCAGCGGGGGTGCCTACAATGAGCAGTTCTTC. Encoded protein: CASSPSGGAYNEQFF. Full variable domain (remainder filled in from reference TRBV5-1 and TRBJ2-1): KAGVTQTPRYLIKTRGQQVTLSCSPISGHRSVSWYQQTPGQGLQFLFEYFSETQRNKGNFPGRFSGRQFSNSRSEMNVSTLELGDSALYLCASSPSGGAYNEQFFGPGTRLTVL.

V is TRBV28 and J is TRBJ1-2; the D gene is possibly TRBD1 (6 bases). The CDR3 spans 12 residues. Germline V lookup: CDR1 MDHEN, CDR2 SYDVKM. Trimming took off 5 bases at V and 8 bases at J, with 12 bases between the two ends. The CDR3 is CASSAHREGYTF. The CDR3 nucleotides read TGTGCCAGCAGTGCCCACAGGGAAGGCTACACCTTC.

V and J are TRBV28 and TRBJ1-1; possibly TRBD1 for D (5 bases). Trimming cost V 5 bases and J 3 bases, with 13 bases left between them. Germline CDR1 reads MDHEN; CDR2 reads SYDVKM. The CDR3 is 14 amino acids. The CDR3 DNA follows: TGTGCCAGCAGTGGGGCTGGATTTCACACTGAAGCTTTCTTT. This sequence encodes CASSGAGFHTEAFF.

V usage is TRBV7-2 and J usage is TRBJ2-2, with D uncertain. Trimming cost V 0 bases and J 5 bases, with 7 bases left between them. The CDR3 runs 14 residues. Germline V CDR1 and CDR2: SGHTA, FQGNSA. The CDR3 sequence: CASSLAGRTGELFF. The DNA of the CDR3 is TGTGCCAGCAGCTTAGCAGGCAGAACCGGGGAGCTGTTTTTT.

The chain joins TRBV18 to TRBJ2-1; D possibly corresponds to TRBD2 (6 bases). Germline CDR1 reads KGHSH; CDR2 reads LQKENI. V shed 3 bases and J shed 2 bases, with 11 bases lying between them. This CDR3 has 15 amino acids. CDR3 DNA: TGTGCCAGCTCACCTTGGGGGGAAGCCTACAATGAGCAGTTCTTC. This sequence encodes CASSPWGEAYNEQFF.

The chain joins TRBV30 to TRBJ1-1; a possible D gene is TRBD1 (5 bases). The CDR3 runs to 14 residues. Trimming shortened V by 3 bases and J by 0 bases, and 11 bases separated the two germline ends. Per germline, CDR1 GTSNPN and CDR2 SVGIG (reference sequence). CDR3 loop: CAWRRGQVNTEAFF. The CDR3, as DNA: TGTGCCTGGAGAAGAGGACAAGTGAACACTGAAGCTTTCTTT. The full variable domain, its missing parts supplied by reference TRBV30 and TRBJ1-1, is SQTIHQWPATLVQPVGSPLSLECTVEGTSNPNLYWYRQAAGRGLQLLFYSVGIGQISSEVPQNLSASRPQDRQFILSSKKLLLSDSGFYLCAWRRGQVNTEAFFGQGTRLTVV.

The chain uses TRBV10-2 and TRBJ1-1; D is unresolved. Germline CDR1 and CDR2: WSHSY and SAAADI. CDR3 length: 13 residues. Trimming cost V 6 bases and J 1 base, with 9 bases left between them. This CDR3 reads CASRPQRNTEAFF. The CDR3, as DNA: TGCGCCAGCAGGCCACAGAGGAACACTGAAGCTTTCTTT.

The chain's CDR3 is CASNPTGSHEQYF. The CDR3 DNA reads TGCGCCAGCAACCCGACAGGGTCCCACGAGCAGTACTTC. The chain recombines TRBV5-1 with TRBJ2-7; 7 bases agree with TRBD1. J gave up 5 bases and V 6 bases, and 8 bases lay outside the gene matches. Germline CDR1 SGHRS, CDR2 YFSETQ. The CDR3 is 13 residues long.

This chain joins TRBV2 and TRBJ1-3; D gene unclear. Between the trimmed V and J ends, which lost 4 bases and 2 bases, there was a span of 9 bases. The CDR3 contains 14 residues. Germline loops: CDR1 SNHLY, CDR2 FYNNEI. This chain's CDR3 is CASSAQLTGNTIYF. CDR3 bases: TGTGCCAGCAGTGCACAGCTTACTGGAAACACCATATATTTT.

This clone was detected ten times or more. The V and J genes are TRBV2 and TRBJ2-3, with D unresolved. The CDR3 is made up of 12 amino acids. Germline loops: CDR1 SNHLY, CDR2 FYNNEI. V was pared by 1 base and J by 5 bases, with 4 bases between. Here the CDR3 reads CASSEDRDTQYF. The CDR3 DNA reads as TGTGCCAGCAGTGAAGATAGAGATACGCAGTATTTT.

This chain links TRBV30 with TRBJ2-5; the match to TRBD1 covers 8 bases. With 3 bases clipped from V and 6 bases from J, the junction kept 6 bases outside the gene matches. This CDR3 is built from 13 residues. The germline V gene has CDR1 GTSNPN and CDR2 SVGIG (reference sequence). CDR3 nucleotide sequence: TGTGCCTGGAGAACAGGGGGTCAAAAGACCCAGTACTTC. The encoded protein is CAWRTGGQKTQYF.

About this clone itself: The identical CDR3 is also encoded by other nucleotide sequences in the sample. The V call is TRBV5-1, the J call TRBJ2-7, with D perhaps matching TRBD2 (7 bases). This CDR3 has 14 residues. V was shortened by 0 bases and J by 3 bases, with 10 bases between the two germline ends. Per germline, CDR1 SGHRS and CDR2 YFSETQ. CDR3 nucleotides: TGCGCCAGCAGCTTGGGGGGGGGCGTCTACGAGCAGTACTTC. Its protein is CASSLGGGVYEQYF.